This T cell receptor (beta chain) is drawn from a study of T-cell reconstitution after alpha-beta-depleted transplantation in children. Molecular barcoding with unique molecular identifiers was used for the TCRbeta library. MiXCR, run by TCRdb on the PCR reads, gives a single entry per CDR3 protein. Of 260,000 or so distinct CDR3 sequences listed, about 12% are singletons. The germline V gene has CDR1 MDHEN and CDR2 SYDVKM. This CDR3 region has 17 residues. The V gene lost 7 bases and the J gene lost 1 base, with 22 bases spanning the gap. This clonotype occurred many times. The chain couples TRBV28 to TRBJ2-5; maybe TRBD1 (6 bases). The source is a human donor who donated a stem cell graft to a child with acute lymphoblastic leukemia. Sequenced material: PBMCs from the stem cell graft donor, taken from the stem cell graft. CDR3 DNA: TGTGCCAGCAACCGAGGTCAGGGGCTAGACCTCCAAGAGACCCAGTACTTC. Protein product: CASNRGQGLDLQETQYF.